This TCR beta chain was sequenced in a study of control samples from healthy donors and cancer patients. TCRdb's table, derived via immunoSEQ multiplex PCR, lists solely in-frame clones and lacks some. The repertoire has approximately 83,000 clones, over 85% of them found once; the top ten carry approximately 1.5%. The CDR3 extends over 12 amino acids. In germline, CDR1 is KGHSH, CDR2 LQKENI. V trimming: 4 bases; J trimming: 4 bases; junction bases outside the gene matches: 0. Sequencing used blood. The chain joins TRBV18 to TRBJ1-1; 7 bases line up with TRBD1. The TCR sequence derives from a woman under 40 in good health. CDR3 in amino acids: CASSRQGTEAFF. DNA of the CDR3: TGTGCCAGCTCACGACAGGGCACTGAAGCTTTCTTT. The full variable domain, completed using reference TRBV18 and TRBJ1-1, is NAGVMQNPRHLVRRRGQEARLRCSPMKGHSHVYWYRQLPEEGLKFMVYLQKENIIDESGMPKERFSAEFPKEGPSILRIQQVVRGDSAAYFCASSRQGTEAFFGQGTRLTVV.